A selection of T cell receptor beta chains follows, all from one sample in a study of OX40 agonist ivuxolimab in advanced cancers. Generated by immunoSEQ multiplex PCR, the TCRdb table keeps only in-frame clones and is missing some. The repertoire holds 90,000 to 100,000 clones, with about 80% as singletons. The input for sequencing was CD4+ or CD8+ T cells sorted from blood, taken in a trial of the OX40 agonist ivuxolimab. These receptors originate from an adult with an advanced solid tumor such as melanoma, head and neck, liver or kidney cancer. The CDR3 runs from the conserved cysteine through the conserved F or W. A D gene is named only where the DNA matches it firmly. The size field is filled for only some rows; it gives once, few, many or a size class.

>TRBJ2-2|-|-|TRBV7-2
TGTGCCAGCAGCACTACGGACCTCAGGGGGGAGCTGTTTTTT
CASSTTDLRGELFF
>TRBJ2-1|TRBD2|-|TRBV18
TGTGCCAGCTCACCCACGGGACTAGCGGGAGCGGATGAGCAGTTCTTC
CASSPTGLAGADEQFF
>TRBJ2-5|TRBD1|once|TRBV19
TGTGCCAGTACCTCCGGGACAGGGGGCGTTCGAGAGACCCAGTACTTC
CASTSGTGGVRETQYF
>TRBJ2-7|-|-|TRBV14
TGTGCCAGCAGCCGACTTACTTCCCGGAACGAGCAGTACTTC
CASSRLTSRNEQYF
>TRBJ2-7|-|-|TRBV30
TGTGCCTGGAGTGTCAGGGGATTTACCTACGAGCAGTACTTC
CAWSVRGFTYEQYF
>TRBJ2-7|-|-|TRBV7-2
TGTGCCAGCAGCGGAACAGGGTTAGGCGAGCAGTACTTC
CASSGTGLGEQYF
>TRBJ1-2|-|-|TRBV4-1
TGCGCCAGCAGCCTCGGTGGAGGACCCAACTATGGCTACACCTTC
CASSLGGGPNYGYTF
>TRBJ1-4|TRBD1|-|TRBV28
TGTGCCACAACCTCTGAACAGGGGAGAGAAAAACTGTTTTTT
CATTSEQGREKLFF
>TRBJ2-2|TRBD1|-|TRBV4-1
TGCGCCAGCAGAGACCGGGACAGGGTGGCCGGGGAGCTGTTTTTT
CASRDRDRVAGELFF
>TRBJ1-5|TRBD1|-|TRBV28
TGTGCCAGCAGGAGTAACAGGGGGGGAGAACAGCCCCAGCATTTT
CASRSNRGGEQPQHF
>TRBJ1-1|TRBD1|-|TRBV14
TGTGCCAGCAGCCAAGTGGGCATCCGGGACAGGGGCAGGAGGAACACTGAAGCTTTCTTT
CASSQVGIRDRGRRNTEAFF
>TRBJ2-7|-|-|TRBV6-1
TGTGCCAGCAGTAACAGGTACGAGCAGTACTTC
CASSNRYEQYF
>TRBJ2-7|-|-|TRBV11-2
TGTGCCAGCAGCCAGATCCAGGGATTCACCTACGAGCAGTACTTC
CASSQIQGFTYEQYF
>TRBJ1-3|-|few|TRBV10-2
TGCGCCAGCAGTGACCTCTCGGGCTCTGGAAACACCATATATTTT
CASSDLSGSGNTIYF
>TRBJ1-5|-|-|TRBV28
TGTGCCAGCAGTTCGGAGTATAGGGGTCATAGCAATCAGCCCCAGCATTTT
CASSSEYRGHSNQPQHF
>TRBJ2-4|TRBD1|-|TRBV5-1
TGCGCCAGCAGCTCAGAACAGGGGGGAGTTGACATTCAGTACTTC
CASSSEQGGVDIQYF